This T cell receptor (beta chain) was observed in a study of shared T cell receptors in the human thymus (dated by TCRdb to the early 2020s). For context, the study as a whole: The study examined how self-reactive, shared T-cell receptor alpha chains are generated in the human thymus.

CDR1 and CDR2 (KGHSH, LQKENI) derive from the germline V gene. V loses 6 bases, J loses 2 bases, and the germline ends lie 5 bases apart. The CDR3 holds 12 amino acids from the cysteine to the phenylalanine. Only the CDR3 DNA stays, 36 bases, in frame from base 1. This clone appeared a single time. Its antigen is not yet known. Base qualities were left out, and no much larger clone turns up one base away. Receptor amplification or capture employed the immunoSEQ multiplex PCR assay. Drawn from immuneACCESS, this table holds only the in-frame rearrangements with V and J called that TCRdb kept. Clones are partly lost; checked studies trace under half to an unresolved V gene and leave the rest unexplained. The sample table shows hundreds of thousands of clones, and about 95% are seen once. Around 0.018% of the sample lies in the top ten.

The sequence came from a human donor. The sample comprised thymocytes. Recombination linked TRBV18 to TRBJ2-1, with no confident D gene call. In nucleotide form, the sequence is TGTGCCAGCTCGCCCCCCTACAATGAGCAGTTCTTC. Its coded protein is CASSPPYNEQFF.